The entry below describes one T cell receptor beta chain. Its antigen is as yet unknown. The germline gives CDR1 SGHDT, CDR2 YYEEEE. J lost 0 bases, V lost 5 bases, and 11 bases had no gene match. There are 17 residues in the CDR3. This entry is derived from a study of cytomegalovirus exposure and HLA in healthy donors. The study's findings and limits: Associated with cytomegalovirus, according to the listing, were 150 to 200 TCR beta chains.

Some clones are missing from TCRdb's copy, which holds only in-frame ones; the method was immunoSEQ multiplex PCR. The data hold roughly 300,000 clones, with roughly 89% observed a single time. This chain joins TRBV5-6 and TRBJ2-3, with 8 bases identical to TRBD2. The sequence came from a woman aged 18-29 years in good health and CMV-seronegative. The sample comprised PBMCs. DNA for the CDR3: TGTGCCAGCAGTTACCCCAGTAGCGGGGTTAGCACAGATACGCAGTATTTT. Amino acids: CASSYPSSGVSTDTQYF. Combining the CDR3 with reference TRBV5-6 and TRBJ2-3 gives the whole variable domain DAGVTQSPTHLIKTRGQQVTLRCSPKSGHDTVSWYQQALGQGPQFIFQYYEEEERQRGNFPDRFSGHQFPNYSSELNVNALLLGDSALYLCASSYPSSGVSTDTQYFGPGTRLTVL.